This T cell receptor (beta chain) was captured by sequencing in a study of cytomegalovirus exposure and HLA in healthy donors. 60 Vbeta and 13 Jbeta primers were used in PCR. Repertoires were generated with immunoSEQ multiplex PCR, while TCRdb's copy carries only in-frame clones and drops some. The data contain around 200,000 clones, 70% of them singletons. This CDR3 has 14 residues. This receptor was identified in a man aged 35 to 55 in good health and CMV-seropositive. The J gene is TRBJ1-1, the V gene TRBV21-1. TRBV21-1 is described as a pseudogene. The sample was PBMCs. CDR3 nucleotide sequence: TGTGCCAGCAGCACCGGGACTACGAACACTGAAGCTTTCTTT. Its translation: CASSTGTTNTEAFF.